The clone carrying this TCR beta chain was observed a few times. TCRdb re-called the RT-PCR reads through MiXCR, storing one row per CDR3 protein. The repertoire holds 650,000 to 800,000 distinct CDR3 sequences, with about 14% as singletons. Looked up from germline, CDR1 is SNHLY and CDR2 is FYNNEI. The CDR3 runs to 14 residues. V dropped 2 bases and J dropped 0 bases, with 7 bases sitting between them. The sequence was obtained from a female donor in good health, serving as a healthy control. The chain recombines TRBV2 with TRBJ2-5; D call uncertain. The specimen sequenced was memory CD4+ T cells from blood. In DNA form, the CDR3 reads TGTGCCAGCAGTGAATTAAGTAACCAAGAGACCCAGTACTTC. Protein sequence: CASSELSNQETQYF. The full variable domain, with the rest looked up from reference TRBV2 and TRBJ2-5, is EPEVTQTPSHQVTQMGQEVILRCVPISNHLYFYWYRQILGQKVEFLVSFYNNEISEKSEIFDDQFSVERPDGSNFTLKIRSTKLEDSAMYFCASSELSNQETQYFGPGTRLLVL.